This is a list of T cell receptor beta chains from one sample in a study of CD8+CD57+ T cells in acquired aplastic anemia. TCRdb independently ran MiXCR on the reads; one entry per CDR3 protein. The sample gives around 500,000 distinct CDR3 sequences, about a third of which show up once; 0.75% to 0.95% is in the top ten. Sequencing was done on a sample of sorted CD4+, CD8+, or CD8+CD57+ T cells (not recorded which) from PBMCs. The origin of the receptors is a human donor with aplastic anemia. CDR3s include the opening cysteine and the closing phenylalanine or tryptophan. The order of the fields is J gene, D gene, clone size, V gene, CDR3 DNA, CDR3 protein. The D gene is left open where the match is weak. Only part of the rows carry a size: once, few, many, or a class if the clone is expanded.

TRBJ1-3 | TRBD1 | many | TRBV19 | TGTGCCAGTAGTCGCGACAGGGGGAACACCATATATTTT | CASSRDRGNTIYF
TRBJ2-1 | NA | few | TRBV5-5 | TGTGCCAGCAGCTTCTTAGCTCAGGTTTCTGAGCAGTTCTTC | CASSFLAQVSEQFF
TRBJ1-5 | NA | few | TRBV6-1 | TGTGCCAGCAGGTTCGGGGCCAATCAGCCCCAGCATTTT | CASRFGANQPQHF
TRBJ2-4 | NA | NA | TRBV11-2 | TGTGCCAGCAGCTTAGTTAGGGGAAGGTTGAACATTCAGTACTTC | CASSLVRGRLNIQYF
TRBJ1-2 | TRBD1 | many | TRBV10-3 | TGTGCCATCAGTGAACAGACAGGGGTTTTAGACTATGGCTACACCTTC | CAISEQTGVLDYGYTF
TRBJ2-7 | TRBD1 | many | TRBV6-1 | TGTGCCAGCAGCCCTCGGACAGGGCGATCCTACGAGCAGTACTTC | CASSPRTGRSYEQYF
TRBJ1-1 | TRBD1 | many | TRBV7-9 | TGTGCCAGCAGCTCTTACAGGGGGCAGGACACTGAAGCTTTCTTT | CASSSYRGQDTEAFF
TRBJ1-2 | NA | many | TRBV7-8 | TGTGCCAGCAGCCGAGGGGCAGGGCGTAACTATGGCTACACCTTC | CASSRGAGRNYGYTF
TRBJ2-1 | NA | many | TRBV10-1 | TGCGCCAGCAGTGAGAACTCTTACAATGAGCAGTTCTTC | CASSENSYNEQFF
TRBJ2-7 | TRBD2 | many | TRBV2 | TGTGCCAGCAATATACCGGGACTAGCGGACTACGAGCAGTACTTC | CASNIPGLADYEQYF
TRBJ2-1 | NA | NA | TRBV20-1 | TGCAGTGCTAGAGGGGCGAGGACCACACATGAGCAGTTCTTC | CSARGARTTHEQFF
TRBJ2-7 | NA | NA | TRBV5-6 | TGTGCCAGCAGAACGAGTACCTCCTACGAGCAGTACTTC | CASRTSTSYEQYF
TRBJ2-3 | TRBD1 | few | TRBV11-2 | TGTGCCAGCAGAACGACAGGGGGCCAAGATACGCAGTATTTT | CASRTTGGQDTQYF
TRBJ1-2 | TRBD1 | many | TRBV12-3/TRBV12-4 | TGTGCCAGCAGCCCTAACGGACAGGGGTATGGCTACACCTTC | CASSPNGQGYGYTF
TRBJ1-5 | NA | few | TRBV10-3 | TGTGCCAGCACCTCCGGGACGAATAGCAATCAGCCCCAGCATTTT | CASTSGTNSNQPQHF
TRBJ2-7 | NA | many | TRBV10-3 | TGTGCCGTGAGACTAGTCCCGCAATTAGAGCAGTACTTC | CAVRLVPQLEQYF
TRBJ1-6 | NA | many | TRBV20-1 | TGCAGTGCTCAAGACAGTCGTAGTTCACCCCTCCACTTT | CSAQDSRSSPLHF
TRBJ2-2 | NA | NA | TRBV7-9 | TGTGCCAGCAGTGGGCGAGAAAACACCGGGGAGCTGTTTTTT | CASSGRENTGELFF